This T cell receptor (beta chain) was profiled in a study of Graves' ophthalmopathy and Graves' hyperthyroidism. Study results and limitations: Blood shared most expanded thyroid clonotypes above 0.001 frequency. The model reached just under 71% sensitivity and roughly 72% specificity for predicting ophthalmopathy progression.

This clonotype was found many times. Its specificity is not known. Ophthalmopathy in the donors was of moderate-to-severe activity, with CAS ≥3, NOSPECS ≥4 and duration under 3 months. The evidence that diagnosis relied on was clinical symptoms, serum thyroxine, TRAb, thyroid ultrasound and orbital computed tomography. CDR1 is SNHLY and CDR2 is FYNNEI in the germline V gene. The CDR3 consists of 15 residues. Trimming pared 3 bases from V and 4 bases from J, leaving 13 bases between. Amplification of TCR beta CDR3 regions used RNA transcripts. Second-round multiplex PCR came after a first-round RT-PCR that employed HTBI primers. Via MiXCR, TCRdb re-called the multiplex PCR reads, giving one row per CDR3 protein. The table has 350,000 to 450,000 distinct CDR3 sequences, about a sixth seen once.

The receptor comes from a woman younger than 30 with Graves' ophthalmopathy. V and J are TRBV2 and TRBJ1-5; weak D call: TRBD1 (5 bases). Sequenced sample: peripheral blood. As DNA, the CDR3 is TGTGCCAGCAGTGACAGGGACTTCCCAAATCAGCCCCAGCATTTT. Residues: CASSDRDFPNQPQHF.